Listed below are T cell receptor beta chains from one sample, sequenced in a study of blood T cell repertoires in COVID-19. Profiled with immunoSEQ multiplex PCR; TCRdb holds only in-frame clones, not every one. The sample has approximately 310,000 clones, 85% seen once; the top ten hold around 1.9%. The sample consisted of PBMCs or T cells enriched from blood (not recorded which). These receptors were obtained from a woman aged 25 to 45 who had been exposed to COVID-19. The CDR3 runs from the conserved cysteine through the conserved F or W.

14	TRBV24-1	TRBJ1-2	CATSESGTGEGYTF
13	TRBV28	TRBJ1-1	CASSLPSNTEAFF
16	TRBV5-4	TRBJ2-7	CASSLGGGLALYEQYF
13	TRBV5-1	TRBJ1-5	CASSVEGNQPQHF
15	TRBV27	TRBJ1-1	CASSFGRQGNTEAFF
17	TRBV28	TRBJ2-1	CASSFVLGQGGGNEQFF
15	TRBV5-6	TRBJ1-2	CASRIGQGFGYGYTF
13	TRBV12-3/TRBV12-4	TRBJ2-5	CASSLDRGETQYF
22	TRBV2	TRBJ2-1	CASRDPFSTESLLATSYNEQFF
16	TRBV3-1/TRBV3-2	TRBJ2-1	CASSQGRRAVHNEQFF
13	TRBV19	TRBJ2-2	CASSIFGSGELFF
14	TRBV27	TRBJ1-2	CASSPGQLNYGYTF
13	TRBV24-1	TRBJ1-5	CATPSGSNQPQHF
11	TRBV2	TRBJ1-1	CASYRDTEAFF
15	TRBV3-1/TRBV3-2	TRBJ2-7	CASSFLGGGRNEQYF
18	TRBV23-1	TRBJ1-2	CASSQSGRGNPFNYGYTF
15	TRBV28	TRBJ1-4	CASSLAGGRNEKLFF
16	TRBV29-1	TRBJ1-1	CSVGGQGVYVSSEAFF
15	TRBV5-1	TRBJ1-2	CASSPEAGRRYGYTF